One sample yielded the 5 T cell receptor beta chains listed below, sequenced in a study of T cells in Graves' hyperthyroidism and ophthalmopathy. Using RNA transcripts as the source, TCR beta CDR3 regions were amplified. First-round RT-PCR with HTBI primers amplified the TCR CDR3 region. From the multiplex PCR reads, TCRdb called clonotypes with MiXCR, one entry per CDR3 protein. The data contain around 600,000 distinct CDR3 sequences, 14% of them singletons. The material sequenced was blood. These receptors were obtained from a woman younger than 35 with Graves' ophthalmopathy.

The chain is built from TRBV15 and TRBJ2-7; the match to TRBD2 covers 8 bases. V was pared by 2 bases and J by 0 bases, with 3 bases of the junction left unmatched. Germline V gene data show CDR1 as LNHNV and CDR2 as YYDKDF (reference sequence). The CDR3 sequence is 15 residues long. This CDR3 reads CATSRPAGVSYEQYF. The CDR3 DNA reads as TGTGCCACCAGCAGACCAGCGGGGGTCTCCTACGAGCAGTACTTC.

This clonotype was observed at least ten times. The chain uses TRBV6-2 or TRBV6-3 and TRBJ1-2, with TRBD1 matching 9 bases. CDR3 length: 17 residues. Per germline, CDR1 MNHEY and CDR2 SVGEGT. Trimming cost V 2 bases and J 7 bases; bases outside gene matches: 14. CDR3 nucleotides: TGTGCCAGCAGTTACAGTGTGCCGGGACAGGGAACCGCTGGCTACACCTTC. This codes for CASSYSVPGQGTAGYTF.

This clonotype appeared many times. J is TRBJ1-4 and V is TRBV12-3 or TRBV12-4; TRBD1 aligns across 12 bases. The CDR3 totals 15 residues. Trimming at V came to 5 bases and at J to 6 bases, leaving 4 bases not matched to a gene. The DNA of the CDR3 is TGTGCCAGCAGTCCTGGGACAGGGGGCGATGAAAAACTGTTTTTT. Its protein is CASSPGTGGDEKLFF.

This clonotype has ten or more counts. The chain is built from TRBV6-5 and TRBJ2-1; D remains ambiguous. CDR1 and CDR2 (germline): MNHEY, SVGAGI. This CDR3 region has 14 residues. Trimming removed 1 base at V and 5 bases at J, with 9 bases between. The CDR3 DNA reads TGTGCCAGCAGTTACTTCGGAACCAACAATGAGCAGTTCTTC. It is translated as CASSYFGTNNEQFF.

The chain uses TRBV6-1 and TRBJ1-4, with a weak D call TRBD1 (6 bases). Germline values: CDR1 MNHNS, CDR2 SASEGT. This CDR3 spans 17 amino acids. Trimming pared 4 bases from V and 0 bases from J, leaving 15 bases between. DNA for the CDR3: TGTGCCAGCAGTGTAATACAGGGCTGGGCAACTAATGAAAAACTGTTTTTT. It specifies CASSVIQGWATNEKLFF.